This T cell receptor (beta chain) was obtained from a study of T cell responses to AZD1222 COVID-19 vaccine. This CDR3 spans 15 amino acids. The germline CDR1 and CDR2 sequences are KGHDR and SFDVKD. The V segment lost 5 bases and the J segment 8 bases; nucleotides outside the gene matches: 8. On this clone: As yet, its antigen is unknown.

Study-wide results and caveats: Reports indicate that nearly half of spike-specific TCRs are directed at unmutated variant regions. At 160-218 and 743-854, vaccine-associated CD4 TCRs were dominant, and they spanned spike. The number of AZD1222 recipients seropositive at baseline was only 6 or 7.

Generated by immunoSEQ multiplex PCR, the TCRdb table keeps only in-frame clones and is missing some. The table lists just over 95,000 clones, roughly nine tenths of them singletons. V is TRBV24-1 and J is TRBJ2-1, with 10 bases aligning to TRBD1. The receptor was isolated from an adult in good health. The material sequenced was peripheral blood, taken on day 0 of AZD1222 vaccination. The chain's CDR3 is CATSGGGQGRDEQFF. CDR3 DNA sequence: TGTGCCACCAGTGGAGGGGGACAGGGGAGGGATGAGCAGTTCTTC.